This record concerns one T cell receptor (beta chain) sequence. Germline lookup yields CDR1 LGHDT and CDR2 YNNKEL (reference sequence). This CDR3 spans 13 amino acids. V lost 0 bases to trimming and J lost 10 bases; unmatched junction nucleotides: 4. The protocol was immunoSEQ multiplex PCR, while the TCRdb copy is restricted to in-frame clones and leaves out a portion. The sample gives over 60,000 clones, 90% of which show up once; 1.3% is in the top ten. The source of the sample is a study of blood T cell repertoires in COVID-19. V usage is TRBV3-1 (or the pseudogene TRBV3-2) and J usage is TRBJ1-1; 8 bases line up with TRBD1. Sequencing was performed on peripheral blood. The receptor was derived from a man aged 60 to 75 with acute or convalescent COVID-19. For the CDR3, the DNA is TGTGCCAGCAGCCAAGACAGGGGGCTCGCAGCTTTCTTT. Its protein product is CASSQDRGLAAFF.